This T cell receptor (beta chain) was recovered during a study of response to subunit inactivated influenza vaccine. TCRdb used MiXCR to reprocess the RT-PCR reads, holding one entry per CDR3 protein. The table lists roughly 290,000 distinct CDR3 sequences, about a fifth of them singletons. This clonotype was seen many times. Its antigen is unknown. The CDR3 is 15 amino acids. CDR1 MNHEY and CDR2 SMNVEV come from the germline V gene (reference sequence). Between the trimmed V and J ends, which lost 2 bases and 3 bases, there was a span of 14 bases. Whole-study results and caveats: Authors suggested that a seasonal influenza vaccination recruits few new T cells each time.

The chain recombines TRBV27 with TRBJ2-7; either TRBD1 or TRBD2 may supply D (7 bases each). Specimen: PBMCs from blood, collected about 20 months after vaccination. The receptor comes from a man aged 50-75 years who received an inactivated influenza vaccine. The CDR3, as DNA: TGTGCCAGCAGTTTAGGGGGAGGGGGCCTCTACGAGCAGTACTTC. Translation: CASSLGGGGLYEQYF.